The entry that follows covers one T cell receptor beta chain sequence. The protocol was immunoSEQ multiplex PCR, while the TCRdb copy is restricted to in-frame clones and leaves out a portion. The sample records under 200,000 clones, approximately 94% being singletons. The record originates from a study of control samples from healthy donors and cancer patients. This clonotype originated in a woman aged 40-49 years in good health. The sample taken for sequencing was blood.

In DNA, the CDR3 is TGTGCCAGCAGCCCCCCGCCTTACAGGGTAAAGAATTCACCCCTCCACTTT. It specifies CASSPPPYRVKNSPLHF. This chain joins TRBV3-1 (or the pseudogene TRBV3-2) and TRBJ1-6; possibly TRBD1 for D (6 bases). V was shortened by 4 bases and J by 7 bases, with 20 bases between the two germline ends. Germline values: CDR1 LGHDT, CDR2 YNNKEL (reference sequence). The CDR3 loop spans 17 amino acids.